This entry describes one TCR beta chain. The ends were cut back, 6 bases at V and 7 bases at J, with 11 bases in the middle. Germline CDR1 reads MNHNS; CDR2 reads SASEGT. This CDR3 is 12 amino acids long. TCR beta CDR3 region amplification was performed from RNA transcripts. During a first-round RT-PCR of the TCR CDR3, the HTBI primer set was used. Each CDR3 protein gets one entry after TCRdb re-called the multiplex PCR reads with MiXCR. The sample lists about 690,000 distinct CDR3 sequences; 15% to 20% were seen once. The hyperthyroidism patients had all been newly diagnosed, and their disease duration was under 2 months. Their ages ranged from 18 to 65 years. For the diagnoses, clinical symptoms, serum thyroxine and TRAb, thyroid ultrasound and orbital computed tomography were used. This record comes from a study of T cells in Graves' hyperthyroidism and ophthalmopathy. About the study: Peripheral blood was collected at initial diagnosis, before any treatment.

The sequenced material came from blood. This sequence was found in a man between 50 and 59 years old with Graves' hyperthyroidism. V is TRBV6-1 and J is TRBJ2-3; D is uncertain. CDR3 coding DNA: TGTGCCAGCAGGAACTCCGCAAATACGCAGTATTTT. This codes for CASRNSANTQYF.